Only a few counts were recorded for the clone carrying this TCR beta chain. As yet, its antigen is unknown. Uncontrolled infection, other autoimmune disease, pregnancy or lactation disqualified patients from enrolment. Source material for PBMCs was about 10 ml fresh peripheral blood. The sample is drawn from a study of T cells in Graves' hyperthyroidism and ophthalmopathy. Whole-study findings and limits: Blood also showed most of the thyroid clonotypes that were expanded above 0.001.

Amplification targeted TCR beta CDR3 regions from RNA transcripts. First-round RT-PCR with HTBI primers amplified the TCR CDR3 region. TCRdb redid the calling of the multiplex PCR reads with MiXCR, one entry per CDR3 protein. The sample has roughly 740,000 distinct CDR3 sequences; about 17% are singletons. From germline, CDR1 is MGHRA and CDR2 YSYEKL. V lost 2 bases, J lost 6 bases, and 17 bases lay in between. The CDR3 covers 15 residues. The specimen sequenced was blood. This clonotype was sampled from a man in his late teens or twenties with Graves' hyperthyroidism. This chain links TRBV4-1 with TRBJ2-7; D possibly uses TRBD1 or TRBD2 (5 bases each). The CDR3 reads CASSQPRDPTREQYF. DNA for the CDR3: TGCGCCAGCAGCCAACCTCGGGACCCTACCCGCGAGCAGTACTTC.